These T cell receptor beta chains were read from a single sample in a study of blood T cell repertoires in COVID-19. TCRdb's table, derived via immunoSEQ multiplex PCR, lists solely in-frame clones and lacks some. This table has tens of thousands of clones, about 85% appearing once. Sequencing was carried out using peripheral blood. These receptors all come from a man between 65 and 85 years old with acute or convalescent COVID-19. CDR3s include the opening cysteine and the closing phenylalanine or tryptophan. A D gene is named only where the DNA matches it firmly. The size entry is marked missing in some rows and otherwise reads once, few, many or a size class.

TRBJ1-4	-	TRBV19	-	TGTGCCAGCAAGTTCCAGGGAGGTGAAAAACTGTTTTTT	CASKFQGGEKLFF
TRBJ1-5	-	TRBV6-1	TRBD1	TGTGCCAGCAGTGAAGACGGAAGAAGGGGGCGGACGAGCAATCAGCCCCAGCATTTT	CASSEDGRRGRTSNQPQHF
TRBJ1-1	-	TRBV20-1	-	TGCAGTGCTCGTGCAGGGTTGATTGAGACTGAAGCTTTCTTT	CSARAGLIETEAFF
TRBJ1-1	-	TRBV5-1	TRBD1	TGCGCCAGCAGCTCGCGGGGACAGGGGGCTGAAGCTTTCTTT	CASSSRGQGAEAFF
TRBJ1-4	once	TRBV5-1	-	TGCGCCAGCAGCTTGGCCCCCGTAGGGGTAACTAATGAAAAACTGTTTTTT	CASSLAPVGVTNEKLFF
TRBJ2-7	-	TRBV4-1	TRBD1	TGCGCCAGCAGCCGAATCGGGACAGGACCCTACGAGCAGTACTTC	CASSRIGTGPYEQYF
TRBJ2-7	-	TRBV13	-	TGTGCCAGCAGCTTAGTGGGTGGGAGCTCCTACGAGCAGTACTTC	CASSLVGGSSYEQYF
TRBJ2-5	-	TRBV18	TRBD1	TGTGCCAGCTCACCCGGGACAGAGGGGATTAGGGCCCAGTACTTC	CASSPGTEGIRAQYF
TRBJ2-7	-	TRBV14	-	TGTGCCAGCAGCCAAGATCCCTCCAGAGGAAAGGGAGCGAAACAAAACGAGCAGTACTTC	CASSQDPSRGKGAKQNEQYF
TRBJ2-5	-	TRBV15	TRBD2	TGTGCCACCAGCAGGGAGCGGGGGGAGGAAGAGACCCAGTACTTC	CATSRERGEEETQYF
TRBJ2-5	-	TRBV10-3	-	TGTGCCATCAGTGAGGGGGCGCTTCTAAAAGAGACCCAGTACTTC	CAISEGALLKETQYF
TRBJ2-7	-	TRBV6-5	TRBD1	TGTGCCAGCAGTTACTCCCGACAGGGGGCGATTTACGAGCAGTACTTC	CASSYSRQGAIYEQYF
TRBJ2-3	-	TRBV7-9	-	TGTGCCAGCAGCGCCCCGGGGAGCGGAACTAGCACAGATACGCAGTATTTT	CASSAPGSGTSTDTQYF
TRBJ2-2	-	TRBV5-1	-	TGCGCCAGCAGCAGTAGCTCCTTCAACACCGGGGAGCTGTTTTTT	CASSSSSFNTGELFF
TRBJ2-1	-	TRBV7-3	-	TGTGCCAGCAGCTTAACGGCAGAGACCCCGGGGTTCTTC	CASSLTAETPGFF
TRBJ2-1	-	TRBV15	TRBD2	TGTGCCACCAGCACCCTCCGCGGGGAGGGGTACAATGAGCAGTTCTTC	CATSTLRGEGYNEQFF
TRBJ2-2	-	TRBV11-3	-	TGTGCCAGCAGCCAGGTCGGGGAGCTGTTTTTT	CASSQVGELFF
TRBJ2-3	-	TRBV6-6	TRBD1	TGTGCCAGCAGTGGCCTTCAGGGGGCAGCCACAGATACGCAGTATTTT	CASSGLQGAATDTQYF
TRBJ2-3	-	TRBV7-8	-	TGTGCCAGCACCCCCGAGGGGGGGCCAACGCGAACGCAGTATTTT	CASTPEGGPTRTQYF
TRBJ2-2	once	TRBV5-1	-	TGCGCCAGCAGCTTGGCTTCCAGTAACACCGGGGAGCTGTTTTTT	CASSLASSNTGELFF
TRBJ2-7	few	TRBV10-1	TRBD1	TGCGCCAGCAAAGGACAGGGGGCCTACGAGCAGTACTTC	CASKGQGAYEQYF
TRBJ1-4	-	TRBV19	-	TGTGCCAGTAGCATGAGGGCTTACGAAAAACTGTTTTTT	CASSMRAYEKLFF
TRBJ2-3	-	TRBV25-1	-	TGTGCCAGCAGCCGCACAGGGTTGAGCACAGATACGCAGTATTTT	CASSRTGLSTDTQYF
TRBJ2-1	-	TRBV7-7	-	TGTGCTAGCAGCTTGGACCCAGGGGAAGGGGTTGAGCAGTTCTTC	CASSLDPGEGVEQFF